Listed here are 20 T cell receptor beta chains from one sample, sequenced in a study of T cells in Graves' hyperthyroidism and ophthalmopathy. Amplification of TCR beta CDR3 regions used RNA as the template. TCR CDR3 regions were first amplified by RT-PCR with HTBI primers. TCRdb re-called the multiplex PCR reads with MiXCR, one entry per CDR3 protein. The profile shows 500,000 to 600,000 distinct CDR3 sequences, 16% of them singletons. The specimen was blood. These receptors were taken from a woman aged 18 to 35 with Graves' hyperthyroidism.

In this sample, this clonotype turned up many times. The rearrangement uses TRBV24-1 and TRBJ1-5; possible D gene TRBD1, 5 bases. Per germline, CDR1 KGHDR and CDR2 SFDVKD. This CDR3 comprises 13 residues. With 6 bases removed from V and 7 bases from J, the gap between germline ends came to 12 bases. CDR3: CATSQNDRQPQHF. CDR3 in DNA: TGTGCCACCAGTCAGAATGACAGACAGCCCCAGCATTTT.

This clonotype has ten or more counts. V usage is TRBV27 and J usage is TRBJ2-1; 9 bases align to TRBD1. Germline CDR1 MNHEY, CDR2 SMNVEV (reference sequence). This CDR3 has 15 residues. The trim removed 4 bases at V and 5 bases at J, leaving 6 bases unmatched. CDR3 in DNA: TGTGCCAGCAGTTCCCCTCGGGACAGGGACAATGAGCAGTTCTTC. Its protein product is CASSSPRDRDNEQFF.

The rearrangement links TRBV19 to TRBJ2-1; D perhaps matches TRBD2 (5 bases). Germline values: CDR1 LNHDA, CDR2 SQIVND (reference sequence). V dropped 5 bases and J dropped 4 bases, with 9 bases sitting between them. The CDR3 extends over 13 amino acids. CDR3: CASSWRAYNEQFF. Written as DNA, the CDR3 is TGTGCCAGTAGTTGGCGGGCTTACAATGAGCAGTTCTTC.

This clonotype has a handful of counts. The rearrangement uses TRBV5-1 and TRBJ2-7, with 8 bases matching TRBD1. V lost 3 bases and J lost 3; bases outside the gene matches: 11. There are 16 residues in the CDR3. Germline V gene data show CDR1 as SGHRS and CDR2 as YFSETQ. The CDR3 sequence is CASSWAGAQGVYEQYF. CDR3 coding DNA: TGCGCCAGCAGCTGGGCTGGGGCACAGGGGGTCTACGAGCAGTACTTC.

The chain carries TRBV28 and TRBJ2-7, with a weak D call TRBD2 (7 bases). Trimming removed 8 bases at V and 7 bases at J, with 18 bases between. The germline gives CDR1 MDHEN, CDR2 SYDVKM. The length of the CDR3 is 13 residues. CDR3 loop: CASPDGGAGEQYF. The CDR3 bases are TGTGCCAGCCCCGATGGGGGGGCGGGGGAGCAGTACTTC.

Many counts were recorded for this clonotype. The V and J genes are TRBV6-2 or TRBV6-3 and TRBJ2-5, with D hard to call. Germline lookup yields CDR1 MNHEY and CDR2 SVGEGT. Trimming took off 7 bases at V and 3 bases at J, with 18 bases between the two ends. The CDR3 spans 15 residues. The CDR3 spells CASITEAGWKETQYF. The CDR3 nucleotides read TGTGCCAGCATAACCGAGGCCGGGTGGAAAGAGACCCAGTACTTC.

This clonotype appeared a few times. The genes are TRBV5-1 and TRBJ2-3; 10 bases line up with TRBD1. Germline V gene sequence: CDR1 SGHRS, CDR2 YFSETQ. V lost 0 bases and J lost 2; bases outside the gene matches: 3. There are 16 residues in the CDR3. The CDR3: CASSLGDRGPTDTQYF. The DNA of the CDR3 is TGCGCCAGCAGCTTGGGCGACAGGGGGCCCACAGATACGCAGTATTTT. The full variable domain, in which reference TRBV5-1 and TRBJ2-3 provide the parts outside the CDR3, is KAGVTQTPRYLIKTRGQQVTLSCSPISGHRSVSWYQQTPGQGLQFLFEYFSETQRNKGNFPGRFSGRQFSNSRSEMNVSTLELGDSALYLCASSLGDRGPTDTQYFGPGTRLTVL.

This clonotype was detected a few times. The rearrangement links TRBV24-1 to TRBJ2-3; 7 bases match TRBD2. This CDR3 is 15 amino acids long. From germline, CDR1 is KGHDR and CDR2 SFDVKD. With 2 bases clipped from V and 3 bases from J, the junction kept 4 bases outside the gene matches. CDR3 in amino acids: CATSDSSGLTDTQYF. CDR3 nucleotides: TGTGCCACCAGTGATTCTAGCGGACTGACAGATACGCAGTATTTT.

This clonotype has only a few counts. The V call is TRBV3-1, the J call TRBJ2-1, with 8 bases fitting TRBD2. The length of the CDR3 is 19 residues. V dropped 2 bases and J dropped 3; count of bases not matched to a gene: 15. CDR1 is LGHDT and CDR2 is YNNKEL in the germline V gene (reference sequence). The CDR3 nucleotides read TGTGCCAGCAGCCAAAGAGGACTAGCACAACAGAGGGGCTACAATGAGCAGTTCTTC. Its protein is CASSQRGLAQQRGYNEQFF.

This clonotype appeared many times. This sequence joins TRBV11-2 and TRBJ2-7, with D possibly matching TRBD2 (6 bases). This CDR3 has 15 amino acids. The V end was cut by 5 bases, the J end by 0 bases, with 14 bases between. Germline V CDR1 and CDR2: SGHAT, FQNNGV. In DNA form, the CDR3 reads TGTGCCAGCAGCCGATCGGGCGGGACCTCCTACGAGCAGTACTTC. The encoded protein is CASSRSGGTSYEQYF.

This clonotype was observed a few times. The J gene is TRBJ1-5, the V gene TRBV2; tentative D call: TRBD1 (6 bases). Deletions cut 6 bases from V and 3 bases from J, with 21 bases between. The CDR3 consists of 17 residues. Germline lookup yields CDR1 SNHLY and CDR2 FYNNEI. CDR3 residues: CASRANPLRGLNQPQHF. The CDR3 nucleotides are TGTGCCAGCAGGGCGAACCCCCTCAGGGGACTCAATCAGCCCCAGCATTTT.

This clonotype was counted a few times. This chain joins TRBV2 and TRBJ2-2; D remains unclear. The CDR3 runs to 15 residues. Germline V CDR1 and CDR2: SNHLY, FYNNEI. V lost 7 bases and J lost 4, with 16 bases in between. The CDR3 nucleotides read TGTGCCAGCATCGACCAAAGGACCCCCACCGGGGAGCTGTTTTTT. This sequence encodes CASIDQRTPTGELFF.

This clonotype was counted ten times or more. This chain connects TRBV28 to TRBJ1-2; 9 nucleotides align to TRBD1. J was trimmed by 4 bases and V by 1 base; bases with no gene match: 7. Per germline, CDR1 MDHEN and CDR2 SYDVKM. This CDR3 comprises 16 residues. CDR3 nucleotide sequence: TGTGCCAGCAGTTTATTGCCGACAGGGGGAAGCTATGGCTACACCTTC. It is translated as CASSLLPTGGSYGYTF.

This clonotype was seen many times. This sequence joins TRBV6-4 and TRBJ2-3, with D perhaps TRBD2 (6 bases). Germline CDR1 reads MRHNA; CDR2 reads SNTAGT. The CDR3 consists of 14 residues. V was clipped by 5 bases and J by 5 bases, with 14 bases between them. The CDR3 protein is CASSPLGGGDTQYF. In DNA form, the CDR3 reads TGTGCCAGCAGTCCTCTTGGGGGAGGAGATACGCAGTATTTT.

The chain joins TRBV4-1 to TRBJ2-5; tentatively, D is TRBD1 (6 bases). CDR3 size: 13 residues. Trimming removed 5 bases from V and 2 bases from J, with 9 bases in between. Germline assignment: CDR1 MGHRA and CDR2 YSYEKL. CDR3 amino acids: CASSSQGQETQYF. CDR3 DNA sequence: TGCGCCAGCAGCTCACAGGGTCAAGAGACCCAGTACTTC.

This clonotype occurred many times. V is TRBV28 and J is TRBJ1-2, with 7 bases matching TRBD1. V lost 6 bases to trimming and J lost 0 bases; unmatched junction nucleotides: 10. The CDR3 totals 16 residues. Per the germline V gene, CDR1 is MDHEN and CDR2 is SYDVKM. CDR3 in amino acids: CASRKRGQLANYGYTF. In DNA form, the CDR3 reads TGTGCCAGCAGAAAACGGGGACAGTTAGCTAACTATGGCTACACCTTC.

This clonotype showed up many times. CDR3 sequence reads: CASSVSRGNEQFF. The CDR3 nucleotides read TGTGCCAGCAGTGTGAGCAGGGGGAATGAGCAGTTCTTC. The chain links TRBV6-1 to TRBJ2-1; 7 nucleotides match TRBD1. V lost 4 bases and J lost 7; bases outside the gene matches: 4. The V gene's germline CDR1 is MNHNS and CDR2 SASEGT. The CDR3 is 13 residues long.

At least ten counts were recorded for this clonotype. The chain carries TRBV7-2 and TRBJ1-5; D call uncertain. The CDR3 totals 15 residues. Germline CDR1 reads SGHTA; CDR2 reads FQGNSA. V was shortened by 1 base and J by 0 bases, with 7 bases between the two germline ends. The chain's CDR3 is CASSLVGNSNQPQHF. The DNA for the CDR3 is TGTGCCAGCAGCTTAGTGGGAAATAGCAATCAGCCCCAGCATTTT.

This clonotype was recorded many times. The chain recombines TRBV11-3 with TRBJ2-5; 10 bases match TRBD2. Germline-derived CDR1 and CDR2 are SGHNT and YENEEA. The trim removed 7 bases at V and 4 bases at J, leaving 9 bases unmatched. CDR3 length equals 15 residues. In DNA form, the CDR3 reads TGTGCCAGCACGCGAACTAGCGGGGTCAGAGAGACCCAGTACTTC. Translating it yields CASTRTSGVRETQYF.

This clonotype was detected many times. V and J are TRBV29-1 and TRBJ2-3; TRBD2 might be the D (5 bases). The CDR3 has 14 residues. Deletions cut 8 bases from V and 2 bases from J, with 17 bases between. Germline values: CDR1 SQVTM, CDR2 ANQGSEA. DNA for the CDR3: TGCAGCCCTATAGTGGTAGCGAACACAGATACGCAGTATTTT. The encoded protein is CSPIVVANTDTQYF.